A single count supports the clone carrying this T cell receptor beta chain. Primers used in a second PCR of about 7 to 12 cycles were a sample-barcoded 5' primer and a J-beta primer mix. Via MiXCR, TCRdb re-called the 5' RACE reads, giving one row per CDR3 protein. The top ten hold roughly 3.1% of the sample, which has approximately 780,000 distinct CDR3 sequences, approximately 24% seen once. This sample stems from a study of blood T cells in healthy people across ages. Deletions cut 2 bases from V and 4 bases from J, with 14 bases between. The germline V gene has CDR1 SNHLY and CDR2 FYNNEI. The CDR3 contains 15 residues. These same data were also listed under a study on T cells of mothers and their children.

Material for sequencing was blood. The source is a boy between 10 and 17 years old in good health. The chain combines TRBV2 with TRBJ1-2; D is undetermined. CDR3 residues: CASSETRTESYGYTF. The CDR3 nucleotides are TGTGCCAGCAGTGAAACTCGGACGGAGAGCTATGGCTACACCTTC.